This entry is about one TCR beta chain. Antigen: not known. Assay: immunoSEQ multiplex PCR; the TCRdb copy retains only in-frame clones and omits some. Found here are about 79,000 clones, approximately 94% of them singletons; the top ten hold 9.6%. This entry is derived from a study of OX40 agonist ivuxolimab in advanced cancers. Study-wide background: Patients with hepatocellular carcinoma, melanoma, renal cell or head and neck cancer made up the dose-escalation patients. Study-wide results and caveats: At 0.1 to 3.0 mg/kg and by week 6, CD4+ and CD8+ T cells in the blood had expanded clonally.

This sequence originates from an adult with an advanced solid tumor such as melanoma, head and neck, liver or kidney cancer. The sequencing here drew on CD4+ or CD8+ T cells sorted from blood, taken in a trial of the OX40 agonist ivuxolimab.

CDR3 DNA: TGCGCCAGCAGCTTCAGTAAGGGACTTGAAGCTTTCTTT. Translation gives CASSFSKGLEAFF. This rearrangement joins TRBV5-1 to TRBJ1-1, with D possibly being TRBD1 (5 bases). V was clipped by 2 bases and J by 7 bases, with 12 bases between them. Germline assignment: CDR1 SGHRS and CDR2 YFSETQ. The CDR3 is 13 amino acids.